Described below is a single T cell receptor beta chain sequence and its context. The data stem from a study of blood T cell repertoires in COVID-19. Study details: T cells, B-cell-depleted T cells, or PBMCs supplied cDNA or gDNA.

Repertoires were generated with immunoSEQ multiplex PCR, while TCRdb's copy carries only in-frame clones and drops some. The sample has about 120,000 clones, roughly nine tenths seen once. Trimming removed 9 bases from V and 0 bases from J; junction bases left unmatched: 3. The CDR3 extends over 13 amino acids. Per germline, CDR1 SGHVS and CDR2 FQNEAQ. The rearrangement joins TRBV7-8 to TRBJ2-3; 7 bases align to TRBD1. The receptor was isolated from a human donor with active COVID-19. The donor label of this sample is uncertain. Sequences were obtained from peripheral blood. The CDR3 reads CARQGSSTDTQYF. Written as DNA, the CDR3 is TGTGCCAGACAGGGGTCTAGCACAGATACGCAGTATTTT.